The 19 T cell receptor beta chains below were found in one sample sequenced in a study of blood T cells in healthy people across ages. Sample-barcoded 5' priming and a J-beta primer mix drove a second PCR of about 7 to 11 cycles. TCRdb redid the calling of the 5' RACE reads with MiXCR, one entry per CDR3 protein. The data contain approximately 1.5 million distinct CDR3 sequences, about 35% of them singletons. The specimen sequenced was blood. The receptors shown here come from a woman in her 30s in good health.

This clonotype has ten or more counts. The chain has TRBV29-1 and TRBJ2-3; TRBD2 agrees at 14 bases. The V gene end was trimmed by 1 base and the J gene end by 1 base; junction bases not matched to a gene: 1. Germline CDR1 reads SQVTM; CDR2 reads ANQGSEA. This CDR3 contains 16 residues. CDR3 bases: TGCAGCGTTGAAGGGGGACTAGCGGGAGGCACAGATACGCAGTATTTT. Protein sequence: CSVEGGLAGGTDTQYF.

This clonotype was picked up a small number of times. The chain is built from TRBV27 and TRBJ2-7; weak D call: TRBD2 (5 bases). V was trimmed by 5 bases and J by 12 bases, leaving 11 bases between them. CDR1 MNHEY and CDR2 SMNVEV come from the germline V gene (reference sequence). The length of the CDR3 is 10 residues. CDR3 amino acids: CASSPKEAYF. CDR3 sequence (DNA): TGTGCCAGCAGTCCTAAGGAGGCGTACTTC.

This clonotype was observed at least ten times. The gene calls are TRBV18 and TRBJ2-1; tentatively, D is TRBD2 (5 bases). CDR1 KGHSH and CDR2 LQKENI come from the germline V gene. The CDR3 spans 14 residues. Trimming cost V 6 bases and J 5 bases, with 14 bases left between them. CDR3 coding DNA: TGTGCCAGCTCTCCGACCGGAGCGGACAATGAGCAGTTCTTC. Translating it yields CASSPTGADNEQFF.

The chain joins TRBV10-3 to TRBJ2-3; 8 positions match TRBD2. The V and J ends lost 4 bases and 2 bases, in that order; junction bases with no gene match: 5. Germline V gives CDR1 ENHRY, CDR2 SYGVKD. The CDR3 sequence is 15 residues long. CDR3 DNA: TGTGCCATCAGTGTCCTAGCGGGTAACACAGATACGCAGTATTTT. Encoded protein: CAISVLAGNTDTQYF.

This clonotype was seen a handful of times. The chain uses TRBV4-2 and TRBJ2-7, with no clear D. This CDR3 is built from 12 residues. V was pared by 6 bases and J by 0 bases, with 6 bases between. The germline CDR1 and CDR2 sequences are LGHNA and YNFKEQ. This CDR3 reads CASRASSYEQYF. In DNA form, the CDR3 reads TGTGCCAGCAGGGCTAGCTCCTACGAGCAGTACTTC.

This clonotype came up a few times. V gene TRBV27 combines with J gene TRBJ2-1, with 8 bases that match TRBD1. The CDR3 has 15 amino acids. Germline V gives CDR1 MNHEY, CDR2 SMNVEV (reference sequence). V gave up 8 bases and J gave up 7 bases; unmatched junction bases: 13. CDR3 nucleotides: TGTGCCAGCTGCGAGGGGACAGGCGGTAAGAATGAGCAGTTCTTC. It codes for CASCEGTGGKNEQFF.

The rearrangement links TRBV20-1 to TRBJ1-4; tentative D call: TRBD1 (5 bases). V was trimmed by 3 bases and J by 8 bases, leaving 13 bases between them. In germline, CDR1 is DFQATT, CDR2 SNEGSKA (reference sequence). The CDR3 is 13 amino acids. CDR3 in DNA: TGCAGTGCTAGGACAGCTTTTAAGGAAAAACTGTTTTTT. It specifies CSARTAFKEKLFF.

This clonotype was found many times. The chain combines TRBV18 with TRBJ2-1; 10 nucleotides agree with TRBD1. Trimming took 6 bases from V and 5 from J; bases not matched to a gene: 4. CDR1 is KGHSH and CDR2 is LQKENI in the germline V gene. The CDR3 is 14 residues long. The CDR3 sequence is CASSGTGADNEQFF. The CDR3 DNA is TGTGCCAGCTCGGGGACAGGGGCGGACAATGAGCAGTTCTTC.

The chain couples TRBV9 to TRBJ2-3, with D possibly being TRBD2 (5 bases). Trimming cost V 6 bases and J 1 base, with 12 bases left between them. The germline V gene has CDR1 SGDLS and CDR2 YYNGEE. CDR3 length: 14 residues. CDR3 in DNA: TGTGCCAGCAAGGAGGTTGGGGGCACAGATACGCAGTATTTT. Residues: CASKEVGGTDTQYF.

This clonotype was recorded a few times. The chain combines TRBV10-3 with TRBJ2-7, with TRBD1 matching over 7 bases. This CDR3 is built from 13 residues. The germline CDR1 and CDR2 sequences are ENHRY and SYGVKD. The junction had 8 bases not matched to a gene; V was cut back by 6 bases and J by 6 bases. This CDR3 reads CAISNLTGREQYF. The CDR3 nucleotides read TGTGCCATCAGCAACTTGACAGGGCGCGAGCAGTACTTC.

The chain employs TRBV20-1 and TRBJ2-5; 10 bases are a match to TRBD2. Unmatched junction bases numbered 9, after V lost 6 bases and J lost 5 bases. Germline CDR1 is DFQATT and CDR2 is SNEGSKA (reference sequence). The CDR3 runs to 14 residues. CDR3 amino acids: CSAQSGGVMETQYF. Here the CDR3 DNA reads TGCAGTGCACAAAGCGGGGGGGTTATGGAGACCCAGTACTTC.

This chain joins TRBV9 and TRBJ2-1, with D uncertain. The CDR3 is made up of 15 amino acids. Trimming removed 3 bases from V and 8 bases from J, with 18 bases in between. Looked up from germline, CDR1 is SGDLS and CDR2 is YYNGEE. In DNA form, the CDR3 reads TGTGCCAGCAGCGGAATAGGCAGGCTAAGTGATGAGCAGTTCTTC. This codes for CASSGIGRLSDEQFF.

The rearrangement links TRBV18 to TRBJ2-7, with D perhaps given as TRBD1 or TRBD2 (5 bases each). In germline, CDR1 is KGHSH, CDR2 LQKENI. The CDR3 spans 15 residues. V was cut by 3 bases and J by 3 bases, with 15 bases left in between. CDR3 protein: CASSPTRRGYYEQYF. The CDR3 DNA follows: TGTGCCAGCTCACCGACACGTCGGGGCTACTACGAGCAGTACTTC.

The chain recombines TRBV16 with TRBJ2-4, with D maybe TRBD1 (5 bases). Trimming cost V 6 bases and J 0 bases, with 15 bases left between them. This CDR3 is 16 amino acids long. The germline V gene has CDR1 KGHSY and CDR2 FQNENV. CDR3 amino acids: CASSPQGPQAKNIQYF. In DNA form, the CDR3 reads TGTGCCAGCAGTCCCCAGGGTCCCCAAGCCAAAAACATTCAGTACTTC.

The gene calls are TRBV6-1 and TRBJ1-4; no clear D gene. Germline values: CDR1 MNHNS, CDR2 SASEGT. V shed 2 bases and J shed 8 bases, with 12 bases lying between them. The CDR3 covers 14 residues. The CDR3 DNA reads TGTGCCAGCAGTGAACTCGGGTTCGGGGAAAAACTGTTTTTT. It encodes CASSELGFGEKLFF.

V usage is TRBV10-3 and J usage is TRBJ2-5; D is perhaps TRBD1 (6 bases). Trimming took off 6 bases at V and 3 bases at J, with 11 bases between the two ends. CDR1 ENHRY and CDR2 SYGVKD come from the germline V gene. The CDR3 contains 13 residues. The CDR3 sequence is CAIRARTEETQYF. CDR3 coding DNA: TGTGCCATCAGGGCTCGGACAGAAGAGACCCAGTACTTC.

The chain combines TRBV6-1 with TRBJ1-5; D unresolved. The germline V and J ends were trimmed by 0 bases and 11 bases, with 20 bases remaining between them. The CDR3 loop spans 16 amino acids. CDR1 and CDR2 (germline): MNHNS, SASEGT. The CDR3 region is CASSEADGRSSLTQHF. The CDR3 bases are TGTGCCAGCAGTGAAGCTGACGGGCGGTCTTCTTTGACCCAGCATTTT.

The table lists this clonotype with a few counts. V and J are TRBV20-1 and TRBJ2-3; 9 positions match TRBD2. Trimming cost V 0 bases and J 2 bases; bases outside gene matches: 6. Germline lookup yields CDR1 DFQATT and CDR2 SNEGSKA (reference sequence). The CDR3 has 16 residues. For the CDR3, the DNA is TGCAGTGCTAGAGACAAGCGGGAGGACGACACAGATACGCAGTATTTT. Translating it yields CSARDKREDDTDTQYF.

The V call is TRBV10-3, the J call TRBJ2-3, with a weak D call TRBD2 (6 bases). The CDR3 length is 14 residues. Germline CDR1 reads ENHRY; CDR2 reads SYGVKD. The V and J ends lost 9 bases and 0 bases respectively, with 13 bases between them. CDR3 sequence (DNA): TGTGCCATTGTAGCGGACCTTAGCACAGATACGCAGTATTTT. This translates into CAIVADLSTDTQYF.